Each of the 30 T cell receptor beta chains below was sequenced from the same sample in a study of blood T cell repertoires in COVID-19. The assay was immunoSEQ multiplex PCR, and TCRdb's table has in-frame clones only and misses some. The table has about 240,000 clones, more than 75% seen once. Sequencing was carried out using peripheral blood. The receptors were sampled from an elderly man with acute or convalescent COVID-19.

This clone has a handful of counts. The chain recombines TRBV7-8 with TRBJ1-2; 9 nucleotides agree with TRBD1. The germline CDR1 and CDR2 sequences are SGHVS and FQNEAQ. J lost 6 bases, V lost 0 bases, and 8 bases had no gene match. The CDR3 covers 16 residues. The CDR3 spells CASSLAAGTGMDGYTF. DNA of the CDR3: TGTGCCAGCAGCTTAGCAGCCGGGACAGGGATGGATGGCTACACCTTC.

Written as DNA, the CDR3 is TGTGCCACCAGTGATCAGGGAGGGAACACTGAAGCTTTCTTT. Translating it yields CATSDQGGNTEAFF. The chain couples TRBV24-1 to TRBJ1-1; a possible D gene is TRBD1 (5 bases). This CDR3 comprises 14 residues. CDR1 and CDR2 from the germline V gene are KGHDR and SFDVKD. The ends were cut back, 3 bases at V and 1 base at J, with 8 bases in the middle.

The chain combines TRBV7-8 with TRBJ1-2, with TRBD1 matching 9 bases. The germline CDR1 and CDR2 sequences are SGHVS and FQNEAQ. With V trimmed by 2 bases and J by 4 bases, 8 bases remained unmatched. This CDR3 comprises 16 residues. CDR3 DNA: TGTGCCAGCAGCTTAAGCAACAGGGGGCAAGGCTATGGCTACACCTTC. Translating it yields CASSLSNRGQGYGYTF.

V gene TRBV15 combines with J gene TRBJ1-2; the D gene is possibly TRBD1 (5 bases). This CDR3 contains 15 residues. Germline V gene sequence: CDR1 LNHNV, CDR2 YYDKDF (reference sequence). V dropped 3 bases and J dropped 2 bases, with 13 bases sitting between them. CDR3 nucleotides: TGTGCCACCAGCAGGGGTCAGACAGACAACTATGGCTACACCTTC. Amino acids: CATSRGQTDNYGYTF.

The chain is built from TRBV3-1 (or the pseudogene TRBV3-2) and TRBJ2-7; D gene unclear. There are 15 residues in the CDR3. Germline CDR1 reads LGHDT; CDR2 reads YNNKEL (reference sequence). V was trimmed by 0 bases and J by 2 bases, leaving 11 bases between them. CDR3 sequence reads: CASSQDRGVTYEQYF. The CDR3 bases are TGTGCCAGCAGCCAAGATCGCGGCGTCACCTACGAGCAGTACTTC.

The chain has TRBV6-2 or TRBV6-3 and TRBJ1-5; D remains ambiguous. This CDR3 contains 15 residues. The germline V and J ends were trimmed by 2 bases and 3 bases, with 11 bases remaining between them. Germline lookup yields CDR1 MNHEY and CDR2 SVGEGT. CDR3 region: CASSYQWQNNQPQHF. The CDR3 coding sequence is TGTGCCAGCAGTTACCAATGGCAGAACAATCAGCCCCAGCATTTT.

This sequence joins TRBV28 and TRBJ2-3; 7 nucleotides line up with TRBD2. V dropped 6 bases and J dropped 0; count of bases not matched to a gene: 6. Germline loops: CDR1 MDHEN, CDR2 SYDVKM. The CDR3 sequence is 15 residues long. CDR3 DNA sequence: TGTGCCAGCAGCAATAGCGGGCTAAGCACAGATACGCAGTATTTT. Its protein is CASSNSGLSTDTQYF. The full variable domain, with the rest looked up from reference TRBV28 and TRBJ2-3, is DVKVTQSSRYLVKRTGEKVFLECVQDMDHENMFWYRQDPGLGLRLIYFSYDVKMKEKGDIPEGYSVSREKKERFSLILESASTNQTSMYLCASSNSGLSTDTQYFGPGTRLTVL.

CDR3 in DNA: TGTGCCAGCAGCAGACAGGGGGAAGGGGGCTACACCTTC. Translation gives CASSRQGEGGYTF. The J gene is TRBJ1-2, the V gene TRBV7-9; 9 bases fit TRBD1. The CDR3 is 13 residues long. The V and J ends lost 5 bases and 8 bases, in that order; junction bases with no gene match: 6. Germline assignment: CDR1 SEHNR and CDR2 FQNEAQ (reference sequence).

This clone was seen only a few times. This chain joins TRBV5-1 and TRBJ2-1; 9 nucleotides agree with TRBD2. The CDR3 is 16 amino acids. V lost 0 bases to trimming and J lost 7 bases; unmatched junction nucleotides: 8. Germline CDR1 and CDR2: SGHRS and YFSETQ. The CDR3 bases are TGCGCCAGCAGCTTGGGCAGCGGGAGGTGGAAAAATGAGCAGTTCTTC. Its translation: CASSLGSGRWKNEQFF.

The rearrangement joins TRBV21-1 to TRBJ1-1; TRBD1, the table's D call, was not compared with the DNA. TRBV21-1 is termed a pseudogene. This CDR3 is built from 16 residues. CDR3 DNA sequence: TGTGCCAGCCCTCCGTTACAGGGGGATTTGAACACTGAAGCTTTCTTT. It translates to CASPPLQGDLNTEAFF.

This clone was observed a handful of times. The V call is TRBV28, the J call TRBJ1-2, with 10 positions matching TRBD1. This CDR3 region has 15 residues. Per the germline V gene, CDR1 is MDHEN and CDR2 is SYDVKM. The J segment lost 5 bases and the V segment lost 3 bases, leaving 6 bases of the junction unmatched. The CDR3 nucleotides read TGTGCCAGCAGTTTGTGGGACAGGGGAGGGTATGGCTACACCTTC. Translation: CASSLWDRGGYGYTF.

This clone was detected only once. The V call is TRBV28, the J call TRBJ1-4; possible D gene TRBD1, 5 bases. From germline, CDR1 is MDHEN and CDR2 SYDVKM. V dropped 6 bases and J dropped 4 bases, with 15 bases sitting between them. CDR3 length: 15 residues. The CDR3 nucleotides read TGTGCCAGCAGCCGTACAGGACGGATTAATGAAAAACTGTTTTTT. It is translated as CASSRTGRINEKLFF.

This clone is a singleton in its sample. The chain uses TRBV6-5 and TRBJ1-3; D is unresolved. CDR1 MNHEY and CDR2 SVGAGI come from the germline V gene. CDR3 length: 14 residues. Trimming took 7 bases from V and 0 from J, leaving 10 bases between them. CDR3 nucleotides: TGTGCCAGCAAGCCGATCCTCTCTGGAAACACCATATATTTT. This gives the protein CASKPILSGNTIYF.

This clone was counted a single time. The chain links TRBV2 to TRBJ1-1; weak D call: TRBD1 (5 bases). The CDR3 covers 14 residues. Deletions cut 4 bases from V and 0 bases from J, with 9 bases between. Germline-derived CDR1 and CDR2 are SNHLY and FYNNEI. CDR3 sequence (DNA): TGTGCCAGCAGTGTGACAGCTATGAACACTGAAGCTTTCTTT. The encoded protein is CASSVTAMNTEAFF.

Only one count was recorded for this clone. This chain joins TRBV5-6 and TRBJ1-1; maybe TRBD1 (6 bases). CDR3 length equals 14 residues. The germline V gene has CDR1 SGHDT and CDR2 YYEEEE. Trimming cost V 2 bases and J 5 bases, with 13 bases left between them. CDR3 sequence (DNA): TGTGCCAGCAGCTTCTTCAGGGGTGCGACTGAAGCTTTCTTT. Translated: CASSFFRGATEAFF.

This chain joins TRBV11-3 and TRBJ2-1, with TRBD2 matching over 9 bases. Looked up from germline, CDR1 is SGHNT and CDR2 is YENEEA. The ends lost 7 bases at V and 7 bases at J; junction bases unmatched: 11. The CDR3 is 15 amino acids. The CDR3 DNA is TGTGCCAGCACCCAGAGTAGCGGGGGTGGAAATGAGCAGTTCTTC. Its protein is CASTQSSGGGNEQFF.

The chain carries TRBV19 and TRBJ1-4; D call uncertain. Germline V gene data show CDR1 as LNHDA and CDR2 as SQIVND (reference sequence). This CDR3 is built from 14 residues. Trimming took off 7 bases at V and 0 bases at J, with 9 bases between the two ends. The chain's CDR3 is CASIGGSTNEKLFF. The CDR3 DNA follows: TGTGCCAGTATCGGAGGTTCAACTAATGAAAAACTGTTTTTT.

The chain combines TRBV5-1 with TRBJ2-5; D may be TRBD1 (6 bases). Trimming took off 4 bases at V and 2 bases at J, with 12 bases between the two ends. This CDR3 contains 14 residues. Germline V gene sequence: CDR1 SGHRS, CDR2 YFSETQ. The CDR3 bases are TGCGCCAGCAGCACCTCTGGACAGCAAGAGACCCAGTACTTC. This codes for CASSTSGQQETQYF. Drawing the rest from reference TRBV5-1 and TRBJ2-5, the complete variable domain is KAGVTQTPRYLIKTRGQQVTLSCSPISGHRSVSWYQQTPGQGLQFLFEYFSETQRNKGNFPGRFSGRQFSNSRSEMNVSTLELGDSALYLCASSTSGQQETQYFGPGTRLLVL.

CDR3 nucleotides: TGCGCCAGCAGCTTGGATAGCGGGAGGGGAGAGACCCAGTACTTC. As protein: CASSLDSGRGETQYF. This rearrangement joins TRBV5-1 to TRBJ2-5; TRBD2 agrees at 11 bases. Germline-derived CDR1 and CDR2 are SGHRS and YFSETQ. The CDR3 spans 15 residues. Trimming cost V 0 bases and J 4 bases; bases outside gene matches: 2.

V gene TRBV2 combines with J gene TRBJ2-7, with D possibly being TRBD2 (5 bases). The V and J ends lost 6 bases and 5 bases respectively, with 11 bases between them. This CDR3 is 12 amino acids long. Looked up from germline, CDR1 is SNHLY and CDR2 is FYNNEI. The CDR3 region is CASRQGRNEQYF. Here the CDR3 DNA reads TGTGCCAGCAGGCAAGGGAGAAACGAGCAGTACTTC.

Concerning this clone itself: The sample carries other DNA sequences with the same CDR3. The rearrangement uses TRBV6-5 and TRBJ1-5; possible D gene TRBD1, 6 bases. CDR3 size: 15 residues. CDR1 is MNHEY and CDR2 is SVGAGI in the germline V gene. Trimming pared 2 bases from V and 1 base from J, leaving 9 bases between. CDR3 sequence (DNA): TGTGCCAGCAGTTACACCCAGGGGAGCAATCAGCCCCAGCATTTT. It codes for CASSYTQGSNQPQHF.

CDR3 nucleotides: TGCGCCAGCAGCGGCGGGACAGGCCCCTGGATGAGGTTCTTC. Residues: CASSGGTGPWMRFF. The chain joins TRBV5-1 to TRBJ2-1, with 8 bases aligning to TRBD1. Germline V gene data show CDR1 as SGHRS and CDR2 as YFSETQ. J was trimmed by 15 bases and V by 4 bases; bases with no gene match: 15. CDR3 length: 14 residues.

The rearrangement joins TRBV3-1 (or the pseudogene TRBV3-2) to TRBJ1-1, with TRBD1 as a possible D gene (6 bases). This CDR3 contains 13 residues. The V end lost 4 bases, the J end lost 3 bases, and 9 bases lay between the germline ends. Germline CDR1 and CDR2: LGHDT and YNNKEL (reference sequence). CDR3 DNA: TGTGCCAGCAGCCCCAGGGGAGACACTGAAGCTTTCTTT. Its translation is CASSPRGDTEAFF.

This clone was found once. As DNA, the CDR3 is TGTGCCACCGGATTAGGCGGGGTGCAAGTCCACGAGCAGTACTTC. It codes for CATGLGGVQVHEQYF. V and J are TRBV28 and TRBJ2-7; D might be TRBD2 (6 bases). V lost 10 bases, J lost 5 bases, and 24 bases lay in between. The CDR3 runs 15 residues. Germline V gives CDR1 MDHEN, CDR2 SYDVKM.

This chain links TRBV19 with TRBJ2-7; maybe TRBD2 (5 bases). The CDR3 is 15 amino acids. V was trimmed by 5 bases and J by 7 bases, leaving 21 bases between them. From germline, CDR1 is LNHDA and CDR2 SQIVND (reference sequence). The CDR3, as DNA: TGTGCCAGTAGTGGTCGACGACAAGCTAGCCAAGAGCAGTACTTC. Protein product: CASSGRRQASQEQYF.

The chain is built from TRBV3-1 (or the pseudogene TRBV3-2) and TRBJ1-1; D remains unclear. With 2 bases removed from V and 2 bases from J, the gap between germline ends came to 9 bases. The CDR3 length is 14 residues. Per the germline V gene, CDR1 is LGHDT and CDR2 is YNNKEL (reference sequence). CDR3 in DNA: TGTGCCAGCAGCCAAAACGGAGGAAACACTGAAGCTTTCTTT. Translation gives CASSQNGGNTEAFF.

In its sample, this clone was seen a few times. The rearrangement links TRBV7-9 to TRBJ2-7; the match to TRBD2 covers 9 bases. After removal of 8 bases from V and 0 bases from J, the junction contained 2 bases not matched to a gene. CDR3 length: 13 amino acids. Germline V gene lookup returns CDR1 SEHNR and CDR2 FQNEAQ (reference sequence). CDR3 nucleotide sequence: TGTGCCAGCGGACTAGCGCACTCCTACGAGCAGTACTTC. It translates to CASGLAHSYEQYF.

The chain employs TRBV6-5 and TRBJ2-3, with a tentative D call TRBD1 (5 bases). Trimming took off 7 bases at V and 1 base at J, with 15 bases between the two ends. Per germline, CDR1 MNHEY and CDR2 SVGAGI. This CDR3 has 15 amino acids. CDR3 DNA sequence: TGTGCCAGCACCTCCGGCGGACAAGGCACAGATACGCAGTATTTT. This sequence encodes CASTSGGQGTDTQYF.

The chain uses TRBV6-5 and TRBJ2-7; 8 positions match TRBD2. Germline V CDR1 and CDR2: MNHEY, SVGAGI. The CDR3 has 14 residues. The V and J ends lost 6 bases and 1 base, in that order; junction bases with no gene match: 5. The CDR3 region is CASSRRGGSYEQYF. The CDR3 DNA sequence: TGTGCCAGCAGCCGACGGGGGGGATCCTACGAGCAGTACTTC.

Here the CDR3 DNA reads TGTGCCAGCAGCCGACAGGGTATGCACGAGCAGTACTTC. It codes for CASSRQGMHEQYF. The chain employs TRBV5-4 and TRBJ2-7; TRBD1 aligns across 7 bases. Trimming took 4 bases from V and 5 from J; bases not matched to a gene: 6. The germline gives CDR1 SGHNT, CDR2 YYREEE (reference sequence). The CDR3 contains 13 residues. Full variable domain (outside the CDR3, taken from reference TRBV5-4 and TRBJ2-7): ETGVTQSPTHLIKTRGQQVTLRCSSQSGHNTVSWYQQALGQGPQFIFQYYREEENGRGNFPPRFSGLQFPNYSSELNVNALELDDSALYLCASSRQGMHEQYFGPGTRLTVT.